A single sample is the source of the 20 T cell receptor beta chains below, sequenced in a study of blood T cells in healthy people across ages. The authors ran a second PCR of 7 to 11 cycles using a sample-barcoded 5' primer and a J-beta primer mix. TCRdb analysed the 5' RACE reads with MiXCR anew, one entry per CDR3 protein. This table holds fewer than 700,000 distinct CDR3 sequences, about 43% found once. The sequencing sample was made of blood. Receptors originate from a man older than 75 in good health.

A word on this clonotype: The germline gene is not matched at one end of the junction; a read error may be the cause. This sequence joins TRBV30 and TRBJ2-2; D remains ambiguous. The length of the CDR3 is 12 residues. Germline CDR1 reads GTSNPN; CDR2 reads SVGIG (reference sequence). CDR3 loop: CARSKNTGELFF. The CDR3 DNA reads as TGTGCCCGGAGTAAGAACACCGGGGAGCTGTTTTTT.

This clonotype was observed a few times. The chain has TRBV6-5 and TRBJ2-5; 10 bases fit TRBD2. V lost 9 bases to trimming and J lost 2 bases; unmatched junction nucleotides: 9. The length of the CDR3 is 15 residues. Germline V gene lookup returns CDR1 MNHEY and CDR2 SVGAGI. CDR3 nucleotide sequence: TGTGCCAGTAGGTCTAGCGGGAGTGTACAAGAGACCCAGTACTTC. Protein sequence: CASRSSGSVQETQYF.

The chain is built from TRBV18 and TRBJ1-4; TRBD1 is a possible D gene (5 bases). The germline gives CDR1 KGHSH, CDR2 LQKENI. The CDR3 runs to 15 residues. Trimming removed 0 bases from V and 6 bases from J, with 11 bases in between. The DNA of the CDR3 is TGTGCCAGCTCACCACCGGGACCGCGAGATGAAAAACTGTTTTTT. Translation: CASSPPGPRDEKLFF.

This clonotype has a handful of counts. The chain joins TRBV29-1 to TRBJ2-2; no reliable D call. V was shortened by 2 bases and J by 9 bases, with 13 bases between the two germline ends. In germline, CDR1 is SQVTM, CDR2 ANQGSEA. The CDR3 is 13 amino acids. The CDR3 DNA reads as TGCAGCGTTGAACATGCGGAGAGCAGGGAGCTGTTTTTT. Protein: CSVEHAESRELFF.

The chain is built from TRBV20-1 and TRBJ1-5; 7 bases map to TRBD1. The CDR3 sequence is 13 residues long. Germline loops: CDR1 DFQATT, CDR2 SNEGSKA (reference sequence). CDR3 nucleotides: TGCGCAACGCGGGGAGGGGGCCTTCAGCCCCAGCATTTT. It translates to CATRGGGLQPQHF.

The CDR3: CASSLPRTGLPSTDTQYF. CDR3 sequence (DNA): TGCGCCAGCAGCTTGCCCAGGACAGGCCTTCCTAGCACAGATACGCAGTATTTT. This chain uses TRBV5-1 with TRBJ2-3; 7 bases line up with TRBD1. CDR1 is SGHRS and CDR2 is YFSETQ in the germline V gene. There are 18 residues in the CDR3. With 1 base clipped from V and 0 bases from J, the junction kept 11 bases outside the gene matches.

At least ten counts were recorded for this clonotype. The chain carries TRBV12-3 or TRBV12-4 and TRBJ2-5, with 7 bases fitting TRBD1. CDR3 length equals 14 residues. V lost 3 bases, J lost 0 bases, and 1 base stayed unmatched. CDR3 coding DNA: TGTGCCAGCAGTTTGGGACAGAACCAAGAGACCCAGTACTTC. Encoded protein: CASSLGQNQETQYF.

This clonotype was detected only a few times. The genes are TRBV4-3 and TRBJ2-1; 8 bases agree with TRBD2. V was pared by 1 base and J by 5 bases, with 7 bases of the junction left unmatched. The CDR3 is 16 residues long. CDR1 is LGHNA, CDR2 YSLEER, per germline. The CDR3 region is CASSQAGTRGNNEQFF. In DNA, the CDR3 is TGCGCCAGCAGCCAAGCCGGGACTAGGGGGAACAATGAGCAGTTCTTC.

The chain carries TRBV7-2 and TRBJ1-2; tentative D call: TRBD1 (5 bases). Germline loops: CDR1 SGHTA, CDR2 FQGNSA. The CDR3 contains 13 residues. V lost 2 bases to trimming and J lost 4 bases, with 8 bases between them. Here the CDR3 DNA reads TGTGCCAGCAGCTTAAACAGGCGCTATGGCTACACCTTC. Its translation: CASSLNRRYGYTF.

The chain links TRBV11-1 to TRBJ2-1; D ambiguous. The V gene lost 3 bases and the J gene lost 10 bases, with 13 bases spanning the gap. This CDR3 has 13 residues. The germline CDR1 and CDR2 sequences are SGHAT and FQDESV (reference sequence). Written as DNA, the CDR3 is TGTGCCAGCAGCTTCGAATTCAGGAACGAGCAGTTCTTC. Translated: CASSFEFRNEQFF.

The V gene is TRBV5-1, the J gene TRBJ1-5; no clear D gene. V dropped 0 bases and J dropped 1 base, with 8 bases sitting between them. Per germline, CDR1 SGHRS and CDR2 YFSETQ. The CDR3 contains 15 residues. CDR3 nucleotides: TGCGCCAGCAGCTTGGGACTAGGGAGCAATCAGCCCCAGCATTTT. Its protein product is CASSLGLGSNQPQHF.

In its sample, this clonotype was seen a few times. The rearrangement uses TRBV6-4 and TRBJ2-1, with a weak D call TRBD1 (5 bases). The CDR3 has 13 amino acids. Per germline, CDR1 MRHNA and CDR2 SNTAGT. Trimming removed 4 bases at V and 9 bases at J, with 13 bases between. This CDR3 is CASSVTRGSEQFF. The CDR3 DNA sequence: TGTGCCAGCAGTGTAACAAGGGGATCTGAGCAGTTCTTC.

CDR3 bases: TGTGCCAGCAGCCTCCCCGGGCCGGCTTATAGCAATCAGCCCCAGCATTTT. Residues: CASSLPGPAYSNQPQHF. The V and J genes are TRBV7-9 and TRBJ1-5; D is unresolved. Trimming pared 5 bases from V and 0 bases from J, leaving 17 bases between. Looked up from germline, CDR1 is SEHNR and CDR2 is FQNEAQ (reference sequence). This CDR3 has 17 residues.

This clonotype was counted a few times. This chain joins TRBV7-2 and TRBJ2-7; 11 bases map to TRBD1. This CDR3 comprises 14 residues. Looked up from germline, CDR1 is SGHTA and CDR2 is FQGNSA. Losses at the gene ends were 4 bases for V and 5 bases for J; bases not matched to a gene: 4. The CDR3 is CASSSDRGLNEQYF. CDR3 bases: TGTGCCAGCAGCTCGGACAGGGGGCTCAACGAGCAGTACTTC.

This clonotype has only a few counts. The chain carries TRBV4-1 and TRBJ1-5, with 7 bases lining up with TRBD1. The CDR3 covers 17 residues. Germline V gene data show CDR1 as MGHRA and CDR2 as YSYEKL. V lost 1 base to trimming and J lost 2 bases; unmatched junction nucleotides: 8. The CDR3 region has the DNA TGCGCCAGCAGCCAAGGATCAGGGGGAGGGCGCAATCAGCCCCAGCATTTT. This translates into CASSQGSGGGRNQPQHF.

This clonotype came up once. This sequence joins TRBV20-1 and TRBJ2-7, with 12 bases that match TRBD2. The CDR3 sequence is 14 residues long. V shed 7 bases and J 5 bases; nucleotides not matched to a gene: 9. In germline, CDR1 is DFQATT, CDR2 SNEGSKA (reference sequence). CDR3 in DNA: TGCAGTGTCGGGGTCACTAGCGGGGGGAACGAGCAGTACTTC. Translation gives CSVGVTSGGNEQYF.

This clonotype was seen repeatedly, ten times or more. The chain joins TRBV28 to TRBJ2-1, with D perhaps matching TRBD2 (5 bases). V was shortened by 3 bases and J by 10 bases, with 10 bases between the two germline ends. From germline, CDR1 is MDHEN and CDR2 SYDVKM. The length of the CDR3 is 12 residues. The CDR3 nucleotides are TGTGCCAGCAGTTTGAGGGTCAGCGAGCAGTTCTTC. Its translation: CASSLRVSEQFF.

The V gene is TRBV3-1, the J gene TRBJ2-4; 11 bases are a match to TRBD2. The end of the DNA is better explained by TRBJ2-5, so the J call may be wrong. The CDR3 loop spans 14 amino acids. Germline V gene sequence: CDR1 LGHDT, CDR2 YNNKEL (reference sequence). CDR3 sequence reads: CASRPSGGKETQYF. DNA for the CDR3: TGTGCCAGCAGACCTAGCGGGGGGAAAGAGACCCAGTACTTC.

To note about this clonotype: Germline is not matched at one junction end, which may reflect a read error. This chain links TRBV6-2 or TRBV6-3 with TRBJ2-7; possibly TRBD2 for D (6 bases). The CDR3 is 12 amino acids. CDR1 is MNHEY and CDR2 is SVGEGT in the germline V gene. The CDR3 loop reads CASSRLDYEQYF. CDR3 bases: TGTGCTAGCAGCAGACTAGACTACGAGCAGTACTTC.

This clonotype was counted at least ten times. The gene calls are TRBV29-1 and TRBJ2-1; 8 bases fit TRBD2. The CDR3 runs to 16 residues. CDR1 is SQVTM, CDR2 ANQGSEA, per germline. The junction had 15 bases not matched to a gene; V was cut back by 6 bases and J by 5 bases. CDR3 DNA sequence: TGCAGCGTCAAAGGCCTAAGCGGGAGCGATGACAATGAGCAGTTCTTC. It encodes CSVKGLSGSDDNEQFF.